This TCR beta chain was identified during a study of blood T cell repertoires in COVID-19. Study-wide background: Both acute and convalescent COVID-19 samples were obtained from the United States, Italy and Spain.

Individuals aged about 18 to 89 years were recruited from roughly 23 US areas. Cohort allocation depended upon clinical history that participants reported. V lost 11 bases, J lost 1 base, and 11 bases lay in between. Looked up from germline, CDR1 is MDHEN and CDR2 is SYDVKM. This CDR3 is 12 amino acids long. Authors' analysis steps: For nucleated cells, counts were estimated from reference gene primer amplification. The protocol was immunoSEQ multiplex PCR, while the TCRdb copy is restricted to in-frame clones and leaves out a portion. V, J and clone size reflect that table, while D and trimming were determined from the DNA. This sample has 400,000 to 550,000 clones, with nearly 90% found just once.

The chain links TRBV28 to TRBJ1-1; no reliable D call. The clonotype was recovered from a woman aged 18-35 years with acute COVID-19. Sequenced input: PBMCs or T cells enriched from blood (not recorded which). As DNA, the CDR3 is TGTGCCGACACAGCAAAGAACACTGAAGCTTTCTTT. This gives the protein CADTAKNTEAFF.